The rows below give T cell receptor beta chains drawn from one sample of a study of a mutant IDH1 vaccine in newly diagnosed glioma. TCRdb's copy holds only in-frame clones and misses some; the assay was immunoSEQ multiplex PCR. The data hold tens of thousands of clones, with about 83% observed a single time. No antigen is known for these receptors. Sequences were derived from PBMCs, sampled from a glioma patient whose treatment included an IDH1 peptide vaccine. The receptors were sampled from a middle-aged man with glioma. Each CDR3 is given with its conserved first and last residue. D genes are given only for firm matches. Only part of the rows carry a size: once, few, many, or a class if the clone is expanded.

j_call clone_size d_call v_call cdr3_aa cdr3_nt
TRBJ1-2 - - TRBV15 CATSRVQGINYGYTF TGTGCCACCAGCAGAGTCCAGGGGATTAACTATGGCTACACCTTC
TRBJ2-1 - TRBD2 TRBV5-1 CASRLAGTEYNEQFF TGCGCCAGCAGACTAGCGGGAACGGAGTACAATGAGCAGTTCTTC
TRBJ2-6 - - TRBV7-2 CASSLGLRRVRANVLTF TGTGCCAGCAGCCTAGGACTCAGACGGGTCCGGGCCAACGTCCTGACTTTC
TRBJ1-5 - - TRBV30 CAWDRNQPQHF TGTGCCTGGGACCGAAATCAGCCCCAGCATTTT
TRBJ2-2 - - TRBV21-1 CASSNGQPNTGELFF TGTGCCAGCAGCAACGGACAGCCTAACACCGGGGAGCTGTTTTTT
TRBJ2-7 - TRBD1 TRBV19 CASKPTGTGHYEQYF TGTGCCAGCAAACCAACCGGGACAGGACACTACGAGCAGTACTTC
TRBJ2-4 - TRBD1 TRBV6-4 CASSDSAGGAKNIQYF TGTGCCAGCAGTGACTCAGCAGGGGGAGCCAAAAACATTCAGTACTTC
TRBJ2-3 - TRBD1 TRBV7-9 CASRVTGEGADTQYF TGTGCCAGCAGAGTGACAGGGGAAGGTGCAGATACGCAGTATTTT
TRBJ2-2 - TRBD1 TRBV2 CASSVRDRTGELFF TGTGCCAGCAGTGTCCGGGACAGGACCGGGGAGCTGTTTTTT
TRBJ2-2 - - TRBV28 CASSWGRVTGELFF TGTGCCAGCAGTTGGGGCAGGGTCACCGGGGAGCTGTTTTTT
TRBJ1-2 - TRBD1 TRBV5-5 CASSRTGAYGYTF TGTGCCAGCAGCCGGACAGGAGCCTATGGCTACACCTTC
TRBJ2-7 - TRBD2 TRBV10-3 CAISSGSSSYEQYF TGTGCCATCAGTAGCGGGAGTAGTTCCTACGAGCAGTACTTC
TRBJ1-2 - - TRBV27 CASRSGNPYGYTF TGTGCCAGCAGGTCCGGGAACCCCTATGGCTACACCTTC
TRBJ1-5 - - TRBV7-8 CASSFKRAGVNQPQHF TGTGCCAGCAGCTTTAAACGGGCAGGAGTAAATCAGCCCCAGCATTTT
TRBJ1-4 - - TRBV18 CASSPIQGIGSTNEKLFF TGTGCCAGCTCACCGATCCAGGGGATCGGTTCAACTAATGAAAAACTGTTTTTT
TRBJ2-1 - - TRBV6-6 CASSYRTFDEQFF TGTGCCAGCAGTTACCGGACCTTTGATGAGCAGTTCTTC
TRBJ1-2 - - TRBV14 CASSPLALNYGYTF TGTGCCAGCAGCCCCCTGGCGCTGAACTATGGCTACACCTTC
TRBJ2-1 - - TRBV7-9 CASSPSGGSNEQFF TGTGCCAGCAGCCCTAGTGGGGGATCCAATGAGCAGTTCTTC
TRBJ2-7 - - TRBV5-4 CASSLGGNSYEQYF TGTGCCAGCAGCTTGGGCGGAAACTCCTACGAGCAGTACTTC
TRBJ2-5 - - TRBV6-5 CASSYSYAVGETQYF TGTGCCAGCAGTTACTCCTATGCGGTAGGAGAGACCCAGTACTTC
TRBJ2-1 - TRBD1 TRBV29-1 CSVVTAGGSYNEQFF TGCAGCGTTGTTACTGCAGGGGGATCCTACAATGAGCAGTTCTTC
TRBJ2-7 medium-sized - TRBV6-1 CASSEGGTRIPYEQYF TGTGCCAGCAGTGAAGGCGGGACACGAATACCCTACGAGCAGTACTTC
TRBJ2-7 - - TRBV7-9 CASSSTGTRYEQYF TGTGCCAGCAGCTCTACCGGGACTCGTTACGAGCAGTACTTC
TRBJ2-5 once - TRBV6-1 CASSEDPGRETQYF TGTGCCAGCAGTGAAGATCCCGGGAGAGAGACCCAGTACTTC
TRBJ2-7 few - TRBV7-3 CASSLTPGRNSYEQYF TGTGCCAGCAGCTTAACCCCCGGAAGGAACTCCTACGAGCAGTACTTC
TRBJ2-2 - - TRBV19 CASSSLSRELFF TGTGCCAGTAGTAGCCTTAGTAGGGAGCTGTTTTTT
TRBJ1-2 - TRBD1 TRBV19 CASSTPDRGLGYTF TGTGCCAGTAGTACCCCGGACAGGGGGCTTGGCTACACCTTC
TRBJ1-5 once - TRBV11-2 CASSRTGSPDQPQHF TGTGCCAGCAGCCGTACAGGGTCTCCCGATCAGCCCCAGCATTTT
TRBJ1-5 few - TRBV19 CASSMVRTGNQPQHF TGTGCCAGTAGTATGGTCCGGACGGGCAATCAGCCCCAGCATTTT
TRBJ1-2 - - TRBV7-9 CASSRGTPGSDGYTF TGTGCCAGCAGCCGCGGCACCCCAGGGTCAGATGGCTACACCTTC
TRBJ2-1 - TRBD1 TRBV5-5 CASSGRDRVRDEQFF TGTGCCAGCAGCGGCCGGGACAGAGTACGCGATGAGCAGTTCTTC
TRBJ2-1 few - TRBV7-3 CASSLTAREQFF TGTGCCAGCAGCTTAACTGCCAGGGAGCAGTTCTTC
TRBJ2-3 - TRBD2 TRBV7-3 CASSLSTSGTDTQYF TGTGCCAGCAGCTTATCGACTAGCGGCACAGATACGCAGTATTTT
TRBJ2-2 - - TRBV9 CASSVVGELNTGELFF TGTGCCAGCAGCGTAGTTGGAGAGTTAAACACCGGGGAGCTGTTTTTT
TRBJ2-2 - TRBD2 TRBV7-3 CASSLKSGGGMGELFF TGTGCCAGCAGCCTTAAAAGCGGGGGAGGTATGGGGGAGCTGTTTTTT
TRBJ2-7 - - TRBV29-1 CSVAPSGGVYEQYF TGCAGCGTCGCCCCATCTGGGGGAGTCTACGAGCAGTACTTC